This T cell receptor (beta chain) was captured by sequencing in a study of cytomegalovirus exposure and HLA in healthy donors. Study observations and caveats: In a later analysis, at a false discovery rate of 0.05, 17,000 or so TCR beta sequences were associated with HLA alleles. A link between a missense DCLRE1C variant and TCR beta V- and J-gene trimming emerged from a later analysis. A later analysis reportedly identified an Asian-associated ancestry cluster as carrying fewer N-insertions than the approximately 730-donor mean. In an earlier analysis, in roughly 580 donors, most V segments appeared productive either ~90% or ~30% of the time.

PCR primers comprised 60 Vbeta and 13 Jbeta primers. Repertoires were generated with immunoSEQ multiplex PCR, while TCRdb's copy carries only in-frame clones and drops some. Of roughly 51,000 clones detected, around 81% appear once; the ten largest clones hold under 2.5%. Looked up from germline, CDR1 is SEHNR and CDR2 is FQNEAQ (reference sequence). CDR3 length: 15 amino acids. A remark on this clone: What it recognizes is unknown.

The sequencing sample was made of PBMCs. The rearrangement uses TRBV7-9 and TRBJ2-2; maybe TRBD2 (6 bases). The sequence derives from a boy younger than 18 in good health and CMV-seropositive. CDR3 protein: CVLDGLLLYGGELFF. The CDR3 bases are TGTGTACTGGACGGACTACTTTTGTATGGCGGGGAGCTGTTTTTT.